This T cell receptor (beta chain) was captured by sequencing in a study of blood T cell repertoires in COVID-19. In the study's own analysis: By means of reference gene primer amplification, nucleated cell counts were estimated. Clones were sequenced by immunoSEQ multiplex PCR, and TCRdb holds only the in-frame ones, with some missing. V and J calls and clone size are as listed in that table; D and trimming were resolved from the DNA. The sample contains about 42,000 clones, 75% to 90% of which appear only once. The CDR3 has 16 residues. V gave up 4 bases and J gave up 2 bases; unmatched junction bases: 8. Per the germline V gene, CDR1 is LGHNA and CDR2 is YSLEER.

Specimen: peripheral blood. This receptor was obtained from a man under 40 with active or convalescent COVID-19. This sequence joins TRBV4-3 and TRBJ2-3; 8 nucleotides agree with TRBD1. The CDR3 coding sequence is TGCGCCAGCAGCCGGGCGGGACAGGCGTACACAGATACGCAGTATTTT. It specifies CASSRAGQAYTDTQYF.